The 21 T cell receptor beta chains given below trace back to one sample, sequenced in a study of T cell repertoires in cytomegalovirus infection. For these TCRs, the target antigens are not known. MiXCR, run by TCRdb on the reads, gives a single entry per CDR3 protein. This repertoire shows around 500,000 distinct CDR3 sequences, roughly 43% found once; its top ten account for around 45%. Material: cultured PBMCs, obtained from culture after CMV antigen stimulation. The source is a human donor in good health (CMV status not recorded). Some clones in this sample may be carry-over from other donors' samples.

V gene TRBV4-1 combines with J gene TRBJ1-4; 7 nucleotides align to TRBD1. V was pared by 4 bases and J by 3 bases, with 8 bases of the junction left unmatched. The CDR3 sequence is 16 residues long. Germline CDR1 is MGHRA and CDR2 is YSYEKL. CDR3 nucleotide sequence: TGCGCCAGCAGCCGCACAGGGGCTGCGGCTAATGAAAAACTGTTTTTT. It encodes CASSRTGAAANEKLFF.

The chain carries TRBV12-3 or TRBV12-4 and TRBJ2-1; TRBD1 aligns across 7 bases. J gave up 2 bases and V 5 bases, and 3 bases lay outside the gene matches. The CDR3 extends over 14 amino acids. The CDR3 nucleotides are TGTGCCAGCAGTGAGAGGGGGCCCTACAATGAGCAGTTCTTC. Amino acids: CASSERGPYNEQFF.

This clonotype was recorded once. CDR3 nucleotide sequence: TGTGCCAGCAGCTTAACGGCGGACCACCAAGAGACCCAGTACTTC. Amino acid sequence: CASSLTADHQETQYF. The chain employs TRBV7-9 and TRBJ2-5, with unresolved D. Between the trimmed V and J ends, which lost 2 bases and 0 bases, there was a span of 10 bases. Germline V lookup: CDR1 SEHNR, CDR2 FQNEAQ (reference sequence). The CDR3 extends over 15 amino acids.

Regarding this clonotype: An end of the junction does not agree with germline; a read error may underlie this. The CDR3 DNA is TGTGCCAGCAGCCAGGTGTGGGGACAGCTCCAGGACTTC. Translating gives CASSQVWGQLQDF. The chain employs TRBV14 and TRBJ2-7; TRBD1 agrees at 7 bases. Germline loops: CDR1 SGHDN, CDR2 FVKESK. The CDR3 has 13 residues.

The chain has TRBV7-2 and TRBJ1-2; the D is unclear. Germline CDR1 reads SGHTA; CDR2 reads FQGNSA. The V end lost 5 bases, the J end lost 2 bases, and 6 bases lay between the germline ends. The CDR3 extends over 12 amino acids. CDR3 loop: CASSPRNYGYTF. The DNA of the CDR3 is TGTGCCAGCAGCCCCCGGAACTATGGCTACACCTTC.

This chain links TRBV7-9 with TRBJ1-1, with D maybe TRBD1 (6 bases). The CDR3 runs to 14 residues. Germline V gene data show CDR1 as SEHNR and CDR2 as FQNEAQ (reference sequence). V gave up 0 bases and J gave up 10 bases, with 15 bases separating them. CDR3 bases: TGTGCCAGCAGCTTAGCCGTCCGGGACATAGGAGCTTTCTTT. Encoded protein: CASSLAVRDIGAFF.

This chain links TRBV7-2 with TRBJ2-1; 8 bases align to TRBD2. V shed 7 bases, J shed 10 bases, and the junction held 24 bases outside the gene matches. This CDR3 has 18 amino acids. CDR1 is SGHTA and CDR2 is FQGNSA in the germline V gene. The CDR3 bases are TGTGCCAGCACTCAGTGGGGACTAGGGGCACGGCTCGCTCGGGAGCAGTTCTTC. Its protein product is CASTQWGLGARLAREQFF.

The chain has TRBV6-1 and TRBJ2-2; tentatively, D is TRBD2 (6 bases). This CDR3 is 15 amino acids long. Trimming cost V 4 bases and J 4 bases, with 13 bases left between them. Germline CDR1 and CDR2: MNHNS and SASEGT. CDR3 protein: CASSALAIGTGELFF. CDR3 coding DNA: TGTGCCAGCAGTGCTCTAGCGATTGGCACCGGGGAGCTGTTTTTT.

This clonotype was detected ten times or more. The chain joins TRBV7-2 to TRBJ2-7; 12 bases are shared with TRBD2. The germline V gene encodes CDR1 SGHTA and CDR2 FQGNSA. V lost 3 bases, J lost 6 bases, and 3 bases stayed unmatched. The CDR3 is 14 amino acids. The CDR3 loop is CASSFGLAGLEQYF. DNA of the CDR3: TGTGCCAGCAGCTTCGGACTAGCGGGACTCGAGCAGTACTTC.

A few counts support this clonotype. The V and J genes are TRBV7-2 and TRBJ1-3; 11 bases agree with TRBD1. CDR3 size: 15 residues. The V gene end was trimmed by 5 bases and the J gene end by 3 bases; junction bases not matched to a gene: 3. Germline CDR1 SGHTA, CDR2 FQGNSA. The CDR3 loop is CASSRTGGGGNTIYF. The CDR3 DNA sequence: TGTGCCAGCAGCAGGACAGGGGGCGGTGGAAACACCATATATTTT.

The table lists this clonotype with a few counts. The chain is built from TRBV11-2 and TRBJ2-3; D possibly corresponds to TRBD2 (6 bases). The V end lost 5 bases, the J end lost 5 bases, and 20 bases lay between the germline ends. The germline V gene has CDR1 SGHAT and CDR2 FQNNGV. The CDR3 runs to 16 residues. The CDR3 coding sequence is TGTGCCAGCAGCCGGGGGATAGCCAGGGTTAAAGATACGCAGTATTTT. Translating gives CASSRGIARVKDTQYF.

In its sample, this clonotype was seen a few times. The J gene is TRBJ1-1, the V gene TRBV7-6, with 10 bases identical to TRBD1. Losses at the gene ends were 1 base for V and 4 bases for J; bases not matched to a gene: 9. Germline lookup yields CDR1 SGHVS and CDR2 FNYEAQ. The CDR3 runs to 17 residues. CDR3 in DNA: TGTGCCAGCAGCTTAGTAAGGGGGACAGGGGTTGGCACTGAAGCTTTCTTT. This codes for CASSLVRGTGVGTEAFF. Supplemented by reference TRBV7-6 and TRBJ1-1, the full variable domain reads GAGVSQSPRYKVTKRGQDVALRCDPISGHVSLYWYRQALGQGPEFLTYFNYEAQQDKSGLPNDRFSAERPEGSISTLTIQRTEQRDSAMYRCASSLVRGTGVGTEAFFGQGTRLTVV.

This clonotype was counted a few times. The rearrangement uses TRBV11-3 and TRBJ1-4; D gene ambiguous. Germline CDR1 reads SGHNT; CDR2 reads YENEEA. The CDR3 totals 13 residues. V lost 5 bases and J lost 11, with 15 bases in between. This chain's CDR3 is CASSAQEGGKLFF. The CDR3 DNA is TGTGCCAGCAGCGCCCAAGAGGGTGGGAAACTGTTTTTT.

The chain uses TRBV4-1 and TRBJ2-2, with D hard to call. CDR1 and CDR2 from the germline V gene are MGHRA and YSYEKL. The V end lost 1 base, the J end lost 2 bases, and 11 bases lay between the germline ends. The CDR3 consists of 16 residues. CDR3 DNA: TGCGCCAGCAGCCAAGGGTACCTGATTAACACCGGGGAGCTGTTTTTT. Protein: CASSQGYLINTGELFF.

The V and J genes are TRBV6-1 and TRBJ2-6; unclear D gene. This CDR3 contains 13 residues. Trimming left V 5 bases short and J 5 bases short, with 7 bases between. Germline V gene lookup returns CDR1 MNHNS and CDR2 SASEGT. Here the CDR3 reads CASSSSRANVLTF. DNA of the CDR3: TGTGCCAGCAGTTCCAGCCGGGCCAACGTCCTGACTTTC.

This clonotype was seen a handful of times. The chain is built from TRBV7-9 and TRBJ2-7; D not resolved. CDR1 and CDR2 from the germline V gene are SEHNR and FQNEAQ (reference sequence). V lost 1 base and J 6 bases, leaving 10 bases between the germline ends. CDR3 length equals 13 residues. The CDR3 is CASSLDGGGEQYF. CDR3 DNA sequence: TGTGCCAGCAGCTTAGATGGCGGCGGCGAGCAGTACTTC.

V is TRBV6-6 and J is TRBJ2-7; 7 bases agree with TRBD1. The germline CDR1 and CDR2 sequences are MNHNY and SVGAGI (reference sequence). The junction had 6 bases not matched to a gene; V was cut back by 2 bases and J by 5 bases. This CDR3 is built from 14 residues. The CDR3 DNA reads TGTGCCAGCAGTTACAGGGGGCAGCGCCACGAGCAGTACTTC. As protein: CASSYRGQRHEQYF.

The chain links TRBV6-6 to TRBJ2-7; TRBD1 matches at 10 bases. This CDR3 is built from 17 residues. V gave up 5 bases and J gave up 6 bases; unmatched junction bases: 16. The germline V gene has CDR1 MNHNY and CDR2 SVGAGI (reference sequence). CDR3 in amino acids: CASSQTTLWDRGAEQYF. Written as DNA, the CDR3 is TGTGCCAGCAGTCAGACAACCCTCTGGGACAGGGGCGCCGAGCAGTACTTC.

This clonotype was observed a handful of times. The chain uses TRBV4-1 and TRBJ2-4; D gene ambiguous. Trimming pared 1 base from V and 7 bases from J, leaving 11 bases between. CDR1 is MGHRA, CDR2 YSYEKL, per germline. The CDR3 spans 14 residues. The chain's CDR3 is CASSQVDPWNIQYF. CDR3 DNA sequence: TGCGCCAGCAGCCAAGTTGACCCCTGGAACATTCAGTACTTC.

The V call is TRBV18, the J call TRBJ2-4; maybe TRBD1 (5 bases). Germline V gene lookup returns CDR1 KGHSH and CDR2 LQKENI. V lost 2 bases to trimming and J lost 4 bases, with 6 bases between them. This CDR3 comprises 13 residues. The CDR3 here is CASSPRQKNIQYF. DNA for the CDR3: TGTGCCAGCTCACCAAGACAGAAAAACATTCAGTACTTC.

The V call is TRBV5-1, the J call TRBJ2-5, with D unresolved. Germline-derived CDR1 and CDR2 are SGHRS and YFSETQ. V was cut by 0 bases and J by 1 base, with 13 bases left in between. This CDR3 contains 16 residues. In DNA, the CDR3 is TGCGCCAGCAGCTTGGCTTCGGTCTTCGGCCAAGAGACCCAGTACTTC. Translation: CASSLASVFGQETQYF.